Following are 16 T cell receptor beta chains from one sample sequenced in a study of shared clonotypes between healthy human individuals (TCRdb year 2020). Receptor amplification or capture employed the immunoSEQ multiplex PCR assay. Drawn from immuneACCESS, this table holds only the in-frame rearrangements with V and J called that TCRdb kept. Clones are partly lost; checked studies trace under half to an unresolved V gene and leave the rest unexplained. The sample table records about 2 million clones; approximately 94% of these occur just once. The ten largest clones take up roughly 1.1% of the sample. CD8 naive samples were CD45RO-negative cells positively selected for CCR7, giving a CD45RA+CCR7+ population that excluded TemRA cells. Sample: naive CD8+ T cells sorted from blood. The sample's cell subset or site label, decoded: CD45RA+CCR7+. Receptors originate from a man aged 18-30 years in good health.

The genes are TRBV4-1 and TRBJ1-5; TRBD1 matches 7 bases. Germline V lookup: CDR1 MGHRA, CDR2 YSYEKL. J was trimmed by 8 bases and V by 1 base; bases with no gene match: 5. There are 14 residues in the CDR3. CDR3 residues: CASSQGTGGEPQHF. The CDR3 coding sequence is TGCGCCAGCAGCCAAGGGACAGGAGGCGAGCCCCAGCATTTT.

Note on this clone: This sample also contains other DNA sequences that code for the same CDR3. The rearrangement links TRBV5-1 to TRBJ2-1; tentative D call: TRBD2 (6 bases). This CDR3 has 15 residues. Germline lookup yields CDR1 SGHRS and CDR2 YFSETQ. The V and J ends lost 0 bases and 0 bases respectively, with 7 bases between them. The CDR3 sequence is CASSLVGGSYNEQFF. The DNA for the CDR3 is TGCGCCAGCAGCTTGGTGGGGGGCTCCTACAATGAGCAGTTCTTC.

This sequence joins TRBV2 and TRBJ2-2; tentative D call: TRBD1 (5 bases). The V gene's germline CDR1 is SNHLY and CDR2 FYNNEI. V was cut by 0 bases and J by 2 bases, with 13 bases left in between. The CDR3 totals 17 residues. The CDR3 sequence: CASSEAFIGVNTGELFF. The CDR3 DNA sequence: TGTGCCAGCAGTGAAGCCTTTATAGGGGTTAACACCGGGGAGCTGTTTTTT. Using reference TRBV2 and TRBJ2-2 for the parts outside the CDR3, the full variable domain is EPEVTQTPSHQVTQMGQEVILRCVPISNHLYFYWYRQILGQKVEFLVSFYNNEISEKSEIFDDQFSVERPDGSNFTLKIRSTKLEDSAMYFCASSEAFIGVNTGELFFGEGSRLTVL.

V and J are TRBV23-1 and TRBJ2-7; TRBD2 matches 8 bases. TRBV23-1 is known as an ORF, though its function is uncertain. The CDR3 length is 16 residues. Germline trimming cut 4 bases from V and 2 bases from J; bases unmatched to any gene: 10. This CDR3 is CASSRRGEDRTYEQYF. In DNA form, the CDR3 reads TGCGCCAGCAGTCGGCGGGGGGAGGATCGCACCTACGAGCAGTACTTC.

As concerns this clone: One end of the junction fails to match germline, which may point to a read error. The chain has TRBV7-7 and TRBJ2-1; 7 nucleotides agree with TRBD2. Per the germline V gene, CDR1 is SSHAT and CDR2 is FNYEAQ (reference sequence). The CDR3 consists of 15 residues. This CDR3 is CASSLGGFSYNEQFF. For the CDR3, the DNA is TGTGCTAGCAGCTTGGGAGGGTTCTCCTACAATGAGCAGTTCTTC.

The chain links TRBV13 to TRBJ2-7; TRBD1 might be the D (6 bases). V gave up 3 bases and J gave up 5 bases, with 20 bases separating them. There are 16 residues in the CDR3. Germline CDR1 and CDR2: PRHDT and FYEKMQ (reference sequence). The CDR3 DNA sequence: TGTGCCAGCAGCTTTAGCATGGGCAGGGGTCACCACGAGCAGTACTTC. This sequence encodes CASSFSMGRGHHEQYF.

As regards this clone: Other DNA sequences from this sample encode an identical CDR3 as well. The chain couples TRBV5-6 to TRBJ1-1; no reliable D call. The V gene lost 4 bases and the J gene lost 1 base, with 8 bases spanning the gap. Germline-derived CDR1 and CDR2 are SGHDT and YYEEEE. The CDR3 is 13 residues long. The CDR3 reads CASSLDPNTEAFF. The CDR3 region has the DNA TGTGCCAGCAGCCTAGACCCGAACACTGAAGCTTTCTTT. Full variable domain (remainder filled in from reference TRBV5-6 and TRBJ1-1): DAGVTQSPTHLIKTRGQQVTLRCSPKSGHDTVSWYQQALGQGPQFIFQYYEEEERQRGNFPDRFSGHQFPNYSSELNVNALLLGDSALYLCASSLDPNTEAFFGQGTRLTVV.

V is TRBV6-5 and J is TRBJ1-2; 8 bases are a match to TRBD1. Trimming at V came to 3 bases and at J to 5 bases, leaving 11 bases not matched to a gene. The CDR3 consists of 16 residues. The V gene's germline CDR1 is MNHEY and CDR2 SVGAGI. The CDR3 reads CASSYGRGQAPYGYTF. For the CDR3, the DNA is TGTGCCAGCAGTTATGGGCGGGGACAGGCCCCGTATGGCTACACCTTC.

This chain's CDR3 is CASSQDYFVDSVYEQYF. DNA of the CDR3: TGCGCCAGCAGCCAAGATTATTTCGTGGACAGCGTCTACGAGCAGTACTTC. V is TRBV4-1 and J is TRBJ2-7; possible D gene TRBD1, 6 bases. From germline, CDR1 is MGHRA and CDR2 YSYEKL. The V end was cut by 0 bases, the J end by 3 bases, with 18 bases between. This CDR3 contains 17 residues.

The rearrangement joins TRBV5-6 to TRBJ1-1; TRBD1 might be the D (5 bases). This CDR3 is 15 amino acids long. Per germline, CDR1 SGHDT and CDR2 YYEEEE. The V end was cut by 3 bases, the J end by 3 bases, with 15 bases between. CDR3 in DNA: TGTGCCAGCAGCTGGGCCGGGACTTTAGACACTGAAGCTTTCTTT. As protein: CASSWAGTLDTEAFF.

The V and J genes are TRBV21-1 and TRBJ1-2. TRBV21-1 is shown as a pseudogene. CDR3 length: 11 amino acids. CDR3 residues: CASLRVDGYTF. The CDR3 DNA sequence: TGTGCCAGCCTTAGGGTCGATGGCTACACCTTC.

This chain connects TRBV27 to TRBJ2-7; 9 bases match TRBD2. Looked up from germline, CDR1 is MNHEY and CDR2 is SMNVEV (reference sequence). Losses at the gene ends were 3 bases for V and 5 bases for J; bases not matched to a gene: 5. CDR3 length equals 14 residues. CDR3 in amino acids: CASSFGAGGHEQYF. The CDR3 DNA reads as TGTGCCAGCAGTTTTGGGGCGGGAGGGCACGAGCAGTACTTC.

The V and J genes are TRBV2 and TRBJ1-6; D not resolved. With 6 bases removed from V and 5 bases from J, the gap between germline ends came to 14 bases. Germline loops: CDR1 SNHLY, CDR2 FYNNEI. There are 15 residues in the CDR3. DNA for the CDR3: TGTGCCAGCAGGGAATCGTACGGTGATAATTCACCCCTCCACTTT. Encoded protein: CASRESYGDNSPLHF.

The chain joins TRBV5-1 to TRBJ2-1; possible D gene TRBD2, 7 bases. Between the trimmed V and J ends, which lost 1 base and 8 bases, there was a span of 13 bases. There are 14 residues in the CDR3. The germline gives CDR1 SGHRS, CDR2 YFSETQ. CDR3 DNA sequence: TGCGCCAGCAGCTTGCCGGGGGGCCGGGATGAGCAGTTCTTC. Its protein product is CASSLPGGRDEQFF.

The CDR3 loop reads CSALDRREQYF. CDR3 in DNA: TGCAGCGCCCTGGACAGGCGCGAGCAGTACTTC. The chain employs TRBV29-1 and TRBJ2-7; 7 bases line up with TRBD1. Germline CDR1 and CDR2: SQVTM and ANQGSEA. The J segment lost 6 bases and the V segment lost 7 bases, leaving 6 bases of the junction unmatched. The CDR3 is 11 residues long.

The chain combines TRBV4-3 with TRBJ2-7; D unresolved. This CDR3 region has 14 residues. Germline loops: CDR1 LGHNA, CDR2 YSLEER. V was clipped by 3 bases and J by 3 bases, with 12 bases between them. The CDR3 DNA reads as TGCGCCAGCAGCCAGGAGAGATCTTTCTACGAGCAGTACTTC. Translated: CASSQERSFYEQYF.